The clone carrying this T cell receptor (beta chain) appeared once. As yet, its antigen is unknown. This specimen comes from a study of radiotherapy plus CTLA-4 blockade in lung cancer. Study summary: Objective responses occurred in about 17% of patients; over 25% had disease control. Study-level findings and limits: The best prediction of response reportedly came from early blood T cell clone dynamics, with interferon-beta. Among blood TCR repertoires after radiotherapy plus ipilimumab, tumor-derived clones expanded.

Focal radiation plus CTLA-4 blockade with ipilimumab was administered to patients who had chemo-refractory metastatic non-small-cell lung cancer. TCRdb keeps only in-frame clones here, not all; method: immunoSEQ multiplex PCR. Of 30,000 to 50,000 clones listed, just under 80% are singletons. The V segment lost 2 bases and the J segment 0 bases; nucleotides outside the gene matches: 4. Germline CDR1 is MNHEY and CDR2 is SVGAGI. There are 16 residues in the CDR3. The gene calls are TRBV6-5 and TRBJ1-3, with 7 bases aligning to TRBD1. The source of this sequence is a human donor with non-small cell lung cancer that progressed on radiotherapy plus ipilimumab. The material sequenced was peripheral blood, taken from a patient treated with radiotherapy plus ipilimumab. CDR3 nucleotides: TGTGCCAGCAGTTACAATAAGGGGGCCTCTGGAAACACCATATATTTT. It translates to CASSYNKGASGNTIYF.